The rows below give T cell receptor beta chains drawn from one sample of a study of siplizumab effects on memory and regulatory T cells. Clones were read by immunoSEQ multiplex PCR, and TCRdb kept only the in-frame ones, dropping some. This sample carries some 64,000 clones, roughly 85% of them seen once, and the ten largest clones take about 0.41%. Sequencing was performed on memory CD4+ T cells sorted from blood. These receptors were collected from a human donor in good health. The CDR3 runs from the conserved cysteine through the conserved F or W. The order of the fields is V gene, J gene, D gene, clone size, CDR3 protein, CDR3 DNA. A D gene is named only where the DNA matches it firmly. Clone size appears in some rows only: once, few, many, or a class for an expanded clone.

TRBV27	TRBJ2-5	NA	NA	CASSLVWGGETQYF	TGTGCCAGCAGTTTGGTTTGGGGGGGCGAGACCCAGTACTTC
TRBV5-6	TRBJ2-5	NA	NA	CASSRRDSVHF	TGTGCCAGCAGCCGCCGGGACTCCGTGCACTTC
TRBV7-9	TRBJ1-4	NA	NA	CASSFSGSEKLFF	TGTGCCAGCAGCTTTTCGGGGAGTGAAAAACTGTTTTTT
TRBV4-2	TRBJ1-5	TRBD1	NA	CASSQDQTGMSNQPQHF	TGTGCCAGCAGCCAGGACCAGACAGGGATGAGCAATCAGCCCCAGCATTTT
TRBV4-1	TRBJ2-5	NA	NA	CASSLRGLTQETQYF	TGCGCCAGCAGCCTGCGAGGACTAACTCAAGAGACCCAGTACTTC
TRBV27	TRBJ1-2	TRBD1	NA	CASSPSMRGLDGYTF	TGTGCCAGCAGTCCCTCCATGAGGGGGCTTGACGGCTACACCTTC
TRBV7-2	TRBJ2-3	NA	NA	CASSLLTTTDTQYF	TGTGCCAGCAGCTTATTAACCACCACAGATACGCAGTATTTT
TRBV5-6	TRBJ2-7	TRBD2	NA	CASSSQRGAYEQYF	TGTGCCAGCAGCTCCCAGCGGGGGGCCTACGAGCAGTACTTC
TRBV5-6	TRBJ2-7	NA	NA	CASSLPTGDEQYF	TGTGCCAGCAGCTTACCCACGGGGGACGAGCAGTACTTC
TRBV9	TRBJ1-1	NA	NA	CASSEQPGNTEAFF	TGTGCCAGCAGCGAACAACCGGGTAACACTGAAGCTTTCTTT
TRBV5-1	TRBJ2-3	TRBD1	few	CASSLTGGPDTQYF	TGCGCCAGCAGCTTGACAGGGGGTCCAGATACGCAGTATTTT
TRBV28	TRBJ2-1	TRBD2	NA	CASSSLAGSYNEQFF	TGTGCCAGCAGTTCACTAGCGGGGTCCTACAATGAGCAGTTCTTC
TRBV27	TRBJ1-6	TRBD1	NA	CASSLGTGGNSPLHF	TGTGCCAGCAGTCTCGGGACAGGGGGAAATTCACCCCTCCACTTT
TRBV2	TRBJ2-7	NA	NA	CASSTAILGEQYF	TGTGCCAGCAGTACAGCAATACTGGGAGAGCAGTACTTC
TRBV6-5	TRBJ2-7	TRBD1	NA	CASSYARTGDTYEQYF	TGTGCCAGCAGTTATGCGAGGACAGGGGACACCTACGAGCAGTACTTC
TRBV29-1	TRBJ2-3	NA	NA	CSQAQGTDTQYF	TGCAGCCAAGCCCAGGGGACAGATACGCAGTATTTT
TRBV6-1	TRBJ1-1	NA	NA	CASRSRRTGDTEAFF	TGTGCCAGCAGAAGCAGGAGGACCGGTGACACTGAAGCTTTCTTT
TRBV7-2	TRBJ2-7	NA	NA	CAASRDPSSYEQYF	TGTGCCGCCTCCCGGGACCCGTCCTCCTACGAGCAGTACTTC
TRBV28	TRBJ2-5	TRBD2	NA	CATGLAGGRETQYF	TGTGCCACCGGACTAGCGGGGGGGCGGGAGACCCAGTACTTC
TRBV28	TRBJ1-1	TRBD1	NA	CASSRRTGDFTEAFF	TGTGCCAGCAGTCGAAGGACAGGGGATTTCACTGAAGCTTTCTTT
TRBV6-5	TRBJ2-1	NA	NA	CASSVRDSYNEQFF	TGTGCCAGCAGTGTCAGGGACTCCTACAATGAGCAGTTCTTC
TRBV28	TRBJ1-1	TRBD1	NA	CASSYKDRPWGEAFF	TGTGCCAGCAGTTACAAGGACAGGCCTTGGGGTGAAGCTTTCTTT
TRBV10-3	TRBJ2-5	NA	NA	CAISERIEETQYF	TGTGCCATCAGTGAACGGATCGAAGAGACCCAGTACTTC
TRBV5-1	TRBJ2-4	NA	NA	CASSPSSDIQYF	TGCGCCAGCAGCCCCAGCTCCGACATTCAGTACTTC
TRBV7-2	TRBJ1-1	NA	NA	CASSLGGGRSNTEAFF	TGTGCCAGCAGCTTGGGCGGGGGCAGGTCGAACACTGAAGCTTTCTTT
TRBV18	TRBJ2-3	NA	NA	CASSPDSSSTDTQYF	TGTGCCAGCTCACCTGACAGTTCTAGCACAGATACGCAGTATTTT
TRBV6-6	TRBJ1-1	NA	NA	CASSYQPGARTEAFF	TGTGCCAGCAGTTACCAGCCGGGGGCAAGAACTGAAGCTTTCTTT
TRBV2	TRBJ2-1	TRBD2	NA	CASRLAGGTAEQFF	TGTGCCAGCCGACTAGCGGGGGGCACGGCTGAGCAGTTCTTC
TRBV4-2	TRBJ2-2	TRBD2	NA	CASRPVSGGTGELFF	TGTGCCAGCAGACCCGTGAGCGGGGGCACCGGGGAGCTGTTTTTT
TRBV28	TRBJ1-2	NA	NA	CASSFTGSRANYGYTF	TGTGCCAGCAGTTTTACAGGATCACGAGCTAACTATGGCTACACCTTC
TRBV7-3	TRBJ2-5	NA	NA	CASSLMTQETQYF	TGTGCCAGCAGCTTAATGACACAAGAGACCCAGTACTTC
TRBV6-6	TRBJ1-1	TRBD1	NA	CASSLDRGRTEAFF	TGTGCCAGCAGTTTAGACAGGGGGCGGACTGAAGCTTTCTTT
TRBV11-2	TRBJ1-4	NA	NA	CASSFRDAVFF	TGTGCCAGCAGCTTTAGGGATGCGGTGTTTTTT
TRBV6-6	TRBJ1-5	TRBD1	NA	CASTTGNSNQPQHF	TGTGCCAGCACGACAGGGAATAGCAATCAGCCCCAGCATTTT
TRBV11-2	TRBJ2-1	NA	NA	CASSPWRAGAPSREQFF	TGTGCCAGCAGCCCCTGGCGGGCGGGGGCCCCGAGTCGCGAGCAGTTCTTC
TRBV5-1	TRBJ1-2	NA	NA	CASSLALSTNYGYTF	TGCGCCAGCAGCTTGGCCTTGTCCACTAACTATGGCTACACCTTC
TRBV14	TRBJ1-2	NA	NA	CASSQGGRGIILDYGYTF	TGTGCCAGCAGCCAAGGGGGTCGGGGGATCATCCTCGACTATGGCTACACCTTC
TRBV5-1	TRBJ1-6	NA	few	CASSAGTALSYNSPLHF	TGCGCCAGCAGCGCGGGGACCGCGCTCTCCTATAATTCACCCCTCCACTTT
TRBV5-1	TRBJ2-7	TRBD1	once	CASSSAGGQGFEQYF	TGCGCCAGCAGCTCGGCGGGGGGACAGGGGTTCGAGCAGTACTTC
TRBV29-1	TRBJ2-1	TRBD1	NA	CSVGKDRGNEQFF	TGCAGCGTTGGAAAGGACAGGGGCAATGAGCAGTTCTTC
TRBV5-1	TRBJ2-7	NA	NA	CASLPHEQYF	TGCGCCAGCTTACCCCACGAGCAGTACTTC